The 30 T cell receptor beta chains given below trace back to one sample, sequenced in a study of HIV-infected patients and healthy controls. Each CDR3 protein is one row after TCRdb ran MiXCR on the 5' RACE reads. Of about 67,000 distinct CDR3 sequences in the sample, around 16% are singletons; the top ten hold around 6%. What was sequenced was CD4+ T cells from blood. Every receptor here comes from a human donor in good health.

V and J are TRBV19 and TRBJ1-1, with D perhaps TRBD1 (5 bases). The V end was cut by 4 bases, the J end by 2 bases, with 14 bases between. Germline lookup yields CDR1 LNHDA and CDR2 SQIVND (reference sequence). The CDR3 totals 15 residues. CDR3 sequence (DNA): TGTGCCAGTAGTAGAGGGGCCAGGGCAAACACTGAAGCTTTCTTT. Translating gives CASSRGARANTEAFF.

This clonotype was seen a handful of times. This chain links TRBV12-3 or TRBV12-4 with TRBJ1-2; D gene unclear. The CDR3 consists of 11 residues. V gave up 1 base and J gave up 8 bases, with 5 bases separating them. For the CDR3, the DNA is TGTGCCAGCAGTTTAGGTAGCGGCTACACCTTC. It encodes CASSLGSGYTF.

The table lists this clonotype with many counts. The rearrangement uses TRBV6-2 or TRBV6-3 and TRBJ2-5; D is uncertain. V lost 4 bases to trimming and J lost 0 bases, with 6 bases between them. The CDR3 consists of 13 residues. Germline V gene lookup returns CDR1 MNHEY and CDR2 SVGEGT. CDR3 residues: CASSFRYQETQYF. CDR3 nucleotide sequence: TGTGCCAGCAGTTTTCGGTACCAAGAGACCCAGTACTTC.

V usage is TRBV9 and J usage is TRBJ2-1, with D perhaps matching TRBD1 (8 bases). CDR3 size: 14 residues. The ends were cut back, 3 bases at V and 10 bases at J, with 17 bases in the middle. Germline V gene lookup returns CDR1 SGDLS and CDR2 YYNGEE. CDR3 amino acids: CASSGPQGGSEQFF. The CDR3 DNA follows: TGTGCCAGCAGCGGACCACAGGGGGGGTCGGAGCAGTTCTTC.

This clonotype appeared a few times. J is TRBJ2-1 and V is TRBV9; 10 bases map to TRBD1. CDR3 length equals 18 residues. Germline CDR1 reads SGDLS; CDR2 reads YYNGEE. V dropped 2 bases and J dropped 9; count of bases not matched to a gene: 17. The CDR3 region has the DNA TGTGCCAGCAGCGTTACAATTGGAGAGACAGGGGGCGCGGGTGAGCAGTTCTTC. It specifies CASSVTIGETGGAGEQFF.

This clonotype appeared a few times. The chain recombines TRBV7-2 with TRBJ2-1; 8 positions agree with TRBD1. CDR3 length: 16 residues. V trimming: 4 bases; J trimming: 7 bases; junction bases outside the gene matches: 12. Germline V gene lookup returns CDR1 SGHTA and CDR2 FQGNSA. CDR3 sequence (DNA): TGTGCCAGCAGCTCCCGGGCCGGACAGGGACGAAATGAGCAGTTCTTC. It codes for CASSSRAGQGRNEQFF.

This clonotype has a handful of counts. The V and J genes are TRBV12-3 or TRBV12-4 and TRBJ1-6; D is perhaps TRBD1 (5 bases). This CDR3 has 16 residues. V was clipped by 0 bases and J by 10 bases, with 16 bases between them. DNA of the CDR3: TGTGCCAGCAGTTTAGCCAGTGGGTTTGAGGGGTCACCCCTCCACTTT. Encoded protein: CASSLASGFEGSPLHF.

This clonotype was seen a few times. This chain connects TRBV20-1 to TRBJ2-2; 8 bases agree with TRBD2. Trimming at V came to 3 bases and at J to 7 bases, leaving 4 bases not matched to a gene. The CDR3 sequence is 13 residues long. Germline assignment: CDR1 DFQATT and CDR2 SNEGSKA (reference sequence). CDR3 sequence reads: CSASGRANGELFF. CDR3 nucleotides: TGCAGTGCTAGCGGGAGGGCCAACGGGGAGCTGTTTTTT.

This clonotype has a handful of counts. CDR3 region: CATEGRTPDTQYF. The CDR3 DNA reads as TGTGCCACCGAGGGACGCACCCCAGATACGCAGTATTTT. The chain has TRBV24-1 and TRBJ2-3; the D gene could be TRBD1 or TRBD2 (5 bases each). The germline CDR1 and CDR2 sequences are KGHDR and SFDVKD. Trimming removed 9 bases at V and 4 bases at J, with 13 bases between. The CDR3 sequence is 13 residues long.

The V gene is TRBV9, the J gene TRBJ1-1; D remains ambiguous. The CDR3 totals 15 residues. Trimming took 4 bases from V and 0 from J, leaving 13 bases between them. Germline lookup yields CDR1 SGDLS and CDR2 YYNGEE. CDR3 coding DNA: TGTGCCAGCAGCCGGGTCCCAGACCTGAACACTGAAGCTTTCTTT. Translated: CASSRVPDLNTEAFF.

On this clonotype: A much more abundant neighbour one base away suggests this may be a read error. The rearrangement uses TRBV12-3 or TRBV12-4 and TRBJ1-1; 10 bases agree with TRBD1. The CDR3 length is 16 residues. CDR3 nucleotide sequence: TGTGCCAGCAGATCCCGGGACAGGGGCCCGAACACTGAAGCTTTGTTT. Protein sequence: CASRSRDRGPNTEALF.

The rearrangement joins TRBV18 to TRBJ1-1; 7 bases map to TRBD1. With 3 bases clipped from V and 0 bases from J, the junction kept 1 base outside the gene matches. The germline V gene has CDR1 KGHSH and CDR2 LQKENI. The CDR3 is 14 amino acids. The CDR3 sequence is CASSPGTVNTEAFF. Here the CDR3 DNA reads TGTGCCAGCTCACCCGGGACAGTGAACACTGAAGCTTTCTTT.

This clonotype showed up just once. J is TRBJ1-4 and V is TRBV20-1, with 10 bases lining up with TRBD1. This CDR3 is built from 15 residues. Germline-derived CDR1 and CDR2 are DFQATT and SNEGSKA (reference sequence). Trimming took 3 bases from V and 8 from J; bases not matched to a gene: 9. The CDR3 region is CSASDSPDRGEKLFF. CDR3 nucleotides: TGCAGTGCTAGTGACTCTCCGGACAGGGGGGAAAAACTGTTTTTT.

The chain carries TRBV4-2 and TRBJ1-1; TRBD1 might be the D (6 bases). V lost 0 bases to trimming and J lost 10 bases, with 15 bases between them. Germline CDR1 is LGHNA and CDR2 is YNFKEQ. The CDR3 runs to 14 residues. The CDR3 spells CASSQEPTGYGAFF. Here the CDR3 DNA reads TGTGCCAGCAGCCAAGAGCCCACAGGGTATGGAGCTTTCTTT.

This clonotype was counted between two and nine times. The gene calls are TRBV5-1 and TRBJ1-5, with a tentative D call TRBD1 (6 bases). Looked up from germline, CDR1 is SGHRS and CDR2 is YFSETQ. The CDR3 extends over 15 amino acids. The V end lost 0 bases, the J end lost 7 bases, and 14 bases lay between the germline ends. CDR3 loop: CASSLVAGGGQPQHF. The CDR3 coding sequence is TGCGCCAGCAGCTTGGTTGCGGGGGGCGGCCAGCCCCAGCATTTT. The full variable domain, completed using reference TRBV5-1 and TRBJ1-5, is KAGVTQTPRYLIKTRGQQVTLSCSPISGHRSVSWYQQTPGQGLQFLFEYFSETQRNKGNFPGRFSGRQFSNSRSEMNVSTLELGDSALYLCASSLVAGGGQPQHFGDGTRLSIL.

This clonotype was found a few times. J is TRBJ1-2 and V is TRBV7-9, with TRBD1 identical over 9 bases. The ends lost 5 bases at V and 2 bases at J; junction bases unmatched: 6. Germline V lookup: CDR1 SEHNR, CDR2 FQNEAQ (reference sequence). The CDR3 has 15 amino acids. This CDR3 is CASSVTGGWNYGYTF. CDR3 nucleotide sequence: TGTGCCAGCAGCGTCACAGGGGGCTGGAACTATGGCTACACCTTC.

This clonotype was counted at least ten times. The CDR3 DNA reads TGTGCCAGCAGGCAGACACTACAAGAGACCCAGTACTTC. Amino acids: CASRQTLQETQYF. The chain couples TRBV7-2 to TRBJ2-5; unclear D gene. Trimming left V 6 bases short and J 2 bases short, with 10 bases between. Germline values: CDR1 SGHTA, CDR2 FQGNSA. The CDR3 has 13 residues.

V gene TRBV14 combines with J gene TRBJ2-7; 7 bases are shared with TRBD2. CDR1 is SGHDN and CDR2 is FVKESK in the germline V gene. Losses at the gene ends were 5 bases for V and 3 bases for J; bases not matched to a gene: 7. The CDR3 contains 14 residues. CDR3 loop: CASSVSGGFYEQYF. CDR3 nucleotide sequence: TGTGCCAGCAGCGTCTCCGGGGGGTTCTACGAGCAGTACTTC.

This clonotype has only a few counts. The chain links TRBV6-2 or TRBV6-3 to TRBJ2-7; perhaps D is TRBD1 or TRBD2 (7 bases each). V was shortened by 6 bases and J by 2 bases, with 17 bases between the two germline ends. This CDR3 is built from 15 residues. The germline V gene encodes CDR1 MNHEY and CDR2 SVGEGT. The CDR3 DNA reads TGTGCCAGCAGCGACCCAGGGGGGGCAACCTACGAGCAGTACTTC. Amino acids: CASSDPGGATYEQYF.

The rearrangement uses TRBV7-2 and TRBJ2-3; D is unresolved. The V gene's germline CDR1 is SGHTA and CDR2 FQGNSA. Trimming removed 1 base at V and 2 bases at J, with 10 bases between. The CDR3 runs 15 residues. CDR3 residues: CASSLGSLNTDTQYF. The CDR3 DNA is TGTGCCAGCAGCTTAGGAAGTCTCAACACAGATACGCAGTATTTT.

The chain couples TRBV5-4 to TRBJ2-7, with 16 bases identical to TRBD2. The CDR3 spans 14 residues. CDR1 is SGHNT and CDR2 is YYREEE in the germline V gene (reference sequence). V lost 4 bases and J lost 5; bases outside the gene matches: 0. The CDR3 loop reads CASSGTSGRDEQYF. For the CDR3, the DNA is TGTGCCAGCAGCGGGACTAGCGGGAGGGACGAGCAGTACTTC.

This clonotype was observed many times. This chain joins TRBV6-1 and TRBJ2-7; D unclear. CDR3 size: 15 residues. The V gene's germline CDR1 is MNHNS and CDR2 SASEGT. The germline V and J ends were trimmed by 1 base and 4 bases, with 14 bases remaining between them. The CDR3 reads CASSEEVPTIYEQYF. DNA for the CDR3: TGTGCCAGCAGTGAAGAGGTGCCGACGATTTACGAGCAGTACTTC.

This clonotype has a count of ten or more. V and J are TRBV7-9 and TRBJ2-5, with TRBD1 matching over 9 bases. The CDR3 is made up of 15 amino acids. From germline, CDR1 is SEHNR and CDR2 FQNEAQ (reference sequence). V trimming: 7 bases; J trimming: 5 bases; junction bases outside the gene matches: 11. CDR3 nucleotide sequence: TGTGCCAGCACCGACATCGGGACAGGGTGGGAGACCCAGTACTTC. Translation gives CASTDIGTGWETQYF.

This clonotype was detected a few times. The rearrangement uses TRBV3-1 and TRBJ2-3; the D is unclear. This CDR3 spans 14 amino acids. V was trimmed by 4 bases and J by 2 bases, leaving 10 bases between them. Germline-derived CDR1 and CDR2 are LGHDT and YNNKEL (reference sequence). The CDR3 DNA is TGTGCCAGCAGCCGATCCCTAAACACAGATACGCAGTATTTT. It specifies CASSRSLNTDTQYF.

This chain connects TRBV11-1 to TRBJ1-3; tentatively, D is TRBD1 (6 bases). Trimming cost V 5 bases and J 8 bases, with 22 bases left between them. The CDR3 length is 16 residues. CDR1 SGHAT and CDR2 FQDESV come from the germline V gene (reference sequence). The CDR3 DNA follows: TGTGCCAGCAGCCGGACCGTGACAGGTTGGGGACACACCATATATTTT. Amino acid sequence: CASSRTVTGWGHTIYF.

CDR3 region: CASSPGDRAEKLFF. CDR3 in DNA: TGTGCCAGCAGCCCCGGAGACAGGGCTGAAAAACTGTTTTTT. This chain connects TRBV11-3 to TRBJ1-4; 7 bases match TRBD1. The V and J ends lost 5 bases and 7 bases, in that order; junction bases with no gene match: 7. Per the germline V gene, CDR1 is SGHNT and CDR2 is YENEEA. The CDR3 is made up of 14 amino acids. Looking up the rest from reference TRBV11-3 and TRBJ1-4 gives the full variable domain: EAGVVQSPRYKIIEKKQPVAFWCNPISGHNTLYWYLQNLGQGPELLIRYENEEAVDDSQLPKDRFSAERLKGVDSTLKIQPAELGDSAVYLCASSPGDRAEKLFFGSGTQLSVL.

The table lists this clonotype with many counts. The chain recombines TRBV5-1 with TRBJ1-6, with 7 nucleotides matching TRBD1. The CDR3 consists of 19 residues. Per the germline V gene, CDR1 is SGHRS and CDR2 is YFSETQ. The trim removed 2 bases at V and 14 bases at J, leaving 25 bases unmatched. CDR3 sequence: CASSFSTGQQTQNVFTLHF. CDR3 bases: TGCGCCAGCAGCTTCTCGACAGGGCAACAAACCCAAAACGTTTTCACCCTCCACTTT.

The chain combines TRBV3-1 with TRBJ1-1; D unresolved. Trimming took 2 bases from V and 3 from J, leaving 7 bases between them. The V gene's germline CDR1 is LGHDT and CDR2 YNNKEL (reference sequence). The CDR3 consists of 13 residues. CDR3 region: CASSQLGYTEAFF. The CDR3 nucleotides read TGTGCCAGCAGCCAATTAGGGTACACTGAAGCTTTCTTT.

This clonotype was detected only a few times. The genes are TRBV7-9 and TRBJ2-5; D could derive from TRBD1 or TRBD2 (6 bases each). V dropped 8 bases and J dropped 5 bases, with 9 bases sitting between them. CDR1 and CDR2 (germline): SEHNR, FQNEAQ (reference sequence). This CDR3 is built from 11 residues. CDR3: CASGGLETQYF. In DNA form, the CDR3 reads TGTGCCAGCGGGGGGCTGGAGACCCAGTACTTC.

This chain connects TRBV28 to TRBJ2-7; D is possibly TRBD2 (5 bases). The CDR3 contains 15 residues. Trimming removed 8 bases from V and 6 bases from J, with 23 bases in between. The germline CDR1 and CDR2 sequences are MDHEN and SYDVKM. CDR3 in DNA: TGTGCCAGCTGCCCCGCGGGCCTCCCGGGGTGCGAGCAGTACTTC. Translation: CASCPAGLPGCEQYF.